The 9 T cell receptor beta chains listed next were all sequenced from one sample in a study of neurological immune-mediated disorders. TCRdb used MiXCR to reprocess the 5' RACE reads, holding one entry per CDR3 protein. The sample lists 55,000 to 70,000 distinct CDR3 sequences, about 3% occurring once. The sequencing input was PBMCs. Source of these receptors: a woman aged 45-59 years with multiple sclerosis.

The CDR3 sequence: CASSPFRTSLNNEQFF. The CDR3 nucleotides are TGTGCCAGCAGCCCATTCCGGACTAGCCTTAACAATGAGCAGTTCTTC. The chain links TRBV3-1 to TRBJ2-1, with TRBD2 matching 8 bases. The V and J ends lost 4 bases and 5 bases, in that order; junction bases with no gene match: 10. This CDR3 region has 16 residues. CDR1 is LGHDT and CDR2 is YNNKEL in the germline V gene (reference sequence).

At least ten counts were recorded for this clonotype. The chain links TRBV20-1 to TRBJ2-5; 11 nucleotides line up with TRBD2. CDR3 length equals 15 residues. V lost 6 bases, J lost 4 bases, and 10 bases stayed unmatched. CDR1 and CDR2 from the germline V gene are DFQATT and SNEGSKA (reference sequence). The CDR3 nucleotides read TGCAGTGCCCCACTGCTAGCGGGGGGTGGAGAGACCCAGTACTTC. Protein product: CSAPLLAGGGETQYF.

The chain recombines TRBV20-1 with TRBJ2-3; either TRBD1 or TRBD2 may fit D (5 bases each). V lost 6 bases, J lost 2 bases, and 15 bases lay in between. From germline, CDR1 is DFQATT and CDR2 SNEGSKA (reference sequence). The CDR3 is made up of 14 amino acids. The CDR3 reads CSARGQPDTDTQYF. The CDR3 DNA reads as TGCAGTGCCCGGGGCCAGCCGGACACAGATACGCAGTATTTT.

This clonotype has ten or more counts. The chain uses TRBV4-2 and TRBJ1-1; the D gene is possibly TRBD1 (6 bases). This CDR3 comprises 14 residues. Trimming left V 0 bases short and J 7 bases short, with 12 bases between. Germline V CDR1 and CDR2: LGHNA, YNFKEQ. CDR3 sequence: CASSQDRRTVEAFF. The CDR3 DNA reads TGTGCCAGCAGCCAAGATAGAAGGACAGTTGAAGCTTTCTTT.

This clonotype was counted many times. This rearrangement joins TRBV7-8 to TRBJ2-1; 12 bases are shared with TRBD2. The V gene end was trimmed by 5 bases and the J gene end by 10 bases; junction bases not matched to a gene: 21. Germline V CDR1 and CDR2: SGHVS, FQNEAQ. The CDR3 is made up of 19 amino acids. The CDR3 DNA sequence: TGTGCCAGCAGCCTGACGACCGGATCTAGCGGGGGGGCCGGACAAGAGCAGTTCTTC. Translating it yields CASSLTTGSSGGAGQEQFF.

This clonotype has at least ten counts. The chain joins TRBV7-8 to TRBJ2-3; D possibly corresponds to TRBD2 (5 bases). This CDR3 has 16 residues. In germline, CDR1 is SGHVS, CDR2 FQNEAQ. Trimming shortened V by 5 bases and J by 3 bases, and 18 bases separated the two germline ends. CDR3 in DNA: TGTGCCAGCAGCCCTCTCCGGGTGAGGGCAACAGATACGCAGTATTTT. Amino acid sequence: CASSPLRVRATDTQYF. The full variable domain, completed using reference TRBV7-8 and TRBJ2-3, is GAGVSQSPRYKVAKRGQDVALRCDPISGHVSLFWYQQALGQGPEFLTYFQNEAQLDKSGLPSDRFFAERPEGSVSTLKIQRTQQEDSAVYLCASSPLRVRATDTQYFGPGTRLTVL.

This clonotype was counted at least ten times. This sequence joins TRBV5-1 and TRBJ2-3; 11 bases map to TRBD2. Losses at the gene ends were 4 bases for V and 2 bases for J; bases not matched to a gene: 6. The CDR3 covers 16 residues. CDR1 is SGHRS and CDR2 is YFSETQ in the germline V gene. DNA for the CDR3: TGCGCCAGCAGCCAACGACTAGCGGGGATCACAGATACGCAGTATTTT. This translates into CASSQRLAGITDTQYF. Complete variable domain (other parts from reference TRBV5-1 and TRBJ2-3): KAGVTQTPRYLIKTRGQQVTLSCSPISGHRSVSWYQQTPGQGLQFLFEYFSETQRNKGNFPGRFSGRQFSNSRSEMNVSTLELGDSALYLCASSQRLAGITDTQYFGPGTRLTVL.

This clonotype was recorded at least ten times. The rearrangement joins TRBV20-1 to TRBJ2-5; 9 bases are a match to TRBD1. Germline lookup yields CDR1 DFQATT and CDR2 SNEGSKA (reference sequence). This CDR3 comprises 16 residues. With 6 bases clipped from V and 1 base from J, the junction kept 12 bases outside the gene matches. Here the CDR3 reads CSALIADRGIQETQYF. The CDR3 nucleotides read TGCAGTGCGTTAATTGCGGACAGGGGAATCCAAGAGACCCAGTACTTC.

At least ten counts were recorded for this clonotype. This chain links TRBV20-1 with TRBJ1-3, with unresolved D. The CDR3 contains 11 residues. From germline, CDR1 is DFQATT and CDR2 SNEGSKA (reference sequence). V was cut by 6 bases and J by 4 bases, with 7 bases left in between. The CDR3 sequence: CSAMTGNTIYF. DNA for the CDR3: TGCAGTGCAATGACCGGAAACACCATATATTTT.